This TCR beta chain was identified during a study of neoadjuvant anti-PD-1 for oral cavity cancer. Germline V lookup: CDR1 MNHNY, CDR2 SVGAGI (reference sequence). The CDR3 spans 15 residues. With 2 bases clipped from V and 6 bases from J, the junction kept 8 bases outside the gene matches. Time point specified: after neoadjuvant nivolumab, at surgical resection. Blood libraries mostly used roughly 500 ng genomic DNA, six replicates each. Assay used: immunoSEQ multiplex PCR; TCRdb lists only in-frame clones, some missing. The sample includes about 9,800 clones, roughly two thirds seen only once; the top ten take roughly 4%.

The TCR sequence derives from a person aged 35 to 85 with oral cavity squamous cell carcinoma. The V gene is TRBV6-6, the J gene TRBJ1-2; TRBD1 agrees at 8 bases. Source: PBMCs, taken after nivolumab (anti-PD-1) treatment. CDR3 loop: CASSYPRTGRDGYTF. The CDR3 DNA is TGTGCCAGCAGTTACCCCCGGACAGGGAGGGATGGCTACACCTTC.